Below are 21 T cell receptor beta chains sequenced from a single sample in a study of resident and recirculating memory T cells in vitiligo. TCRdb's copy holds only in-frame clones and misses some; the assay was immunoSEQ multiplex PCR. The sample contains roughly 80,000 clones, about 92% of which appear only once. Material: blood. Receptors were obtained from a male donor with vitiligo.

CDR3 in amino acids: CASSGQGETQYF. In nucleotides, the CDR3 is TGCGCCAGCTCGGGACAGGGGGAGACCCAGTACTTC. The chain is built from TRBV5-1 and TRBJ2-5, with 10 bases identical to TRBD1. CDR1 is SGHRS, CDR2 YFSETQ, per germline. The CDR3 loop spans 12 amino acids. The V and J ends lost 7 bases and 5 bases, in that order; junction bases with no gene match: 2.

V usage is TRBV5-6 and J usage is TRBJ2-7, with D perhaps TRBD1 (5 bases). Germline V lookup: CDR1 SGHDT, CDR2 YYEEEE. The CDR3 sequence is 12 residues long. Trimming took off 4 bases at V and 3 bases at J, with 8 bases between the two ends. CDR3 nucleotides: TGTGCCAGCAGCCAGGGTAGCTACGAGCAGTACTTC. Translated, it gives CASSQGSYEQYF.

The J gene is TRBJ2-7, the V gene TRBV6-6, with 12 nucleotides matching TRBD2. The CDR3 has 15 amino acids. The junction had 8 bases not matched to a gene; V was cut back by 8 bases and J by 3 bases. Germline V CDR1 and CDR2: MNHNY, SVGAGI (reference sequence). In DNA form, the CDR3 reads TGTGCCAGCCGAGGACTAGCGGGACTCATCTACGAGCAGTACTTC. It encodes CASRGLAGLIYEQYF.

The chain is built from TRBV7-8 and TRBJ2-1; D gene unclear. This CDR3 spans 13 amino acids. Trimming shortened V by 4 bases and J by 9 bases, and 13 bases separated the two germline ends. Germline V gene lookup returns CDR1 SGHVS and CDR2 FQNEAQ. CDR3 amino acids: CASSSAGIGEQFF. In DNA form, the CDR3 reads TGTGCCAGCAGCTCCGCAGGAATCGGTGAGCAGTTCTTC.

V gene TRBV7-9 combines with J gene TRBJ2-1, with TRBD2 identical over 9 bases. The J segment lost 5 bases and the V segment lost 5 bases, leaving 13 bases of the junction unmatched. CDR3 size: 17 residues. Germline V lookup: CDR1 SEHNR, CDR2 FQNEAQ (reference sequence). CDR3 bases: TGTGCCAGCAGCAACAAGGGAGGGGCTAGCGGGAACAATGAGCAGTTCTTC. Amino acids: CASSNKGGASGNNEQFF.

J is TRBJ2-4 and V is TRBV18; tentative D call: TRBD1 (5 bases). The ends were cut back, 5 bases at V and 0 bases at J, with 17 bases in the middle. The CDR3 covers 17 residues. CDR1 is KGHSH and CDR2 is LQKENI in the germline V gene. DNA of the CDR3: TGTGCCAGCTCAACCAGGGTTGTTGGGCTAGCCAAAAACATTCAGTACTTC. Protein product: CASSTRVVGLAKNIQYF. Looking up the rest from reference TRBV18 and TRBJ2-4 gives the full variable domain: NAGVMQNPRHLVRRRGQEARLRCSPMKGHSHVYWYRQLPEEGLKFMVYLQKENIIDESGMPKERFSAEFPKEGPSILRIQQVVRGDSAAYFCASSTRVVGLAKNIQYFGAGTRLSVL.

The sample holds one count of this clone. The chain uses TRBV28 and TRBJ1-4, with D uncertain. Germline V gene lookup returns CDR1 MDHEN and CDR2 SYDVKM. V was trimmed by 11 bases and J by 7 bases, leaving 17 bases between them. CDR3 length: 13 residues. The CDR3 region is CASSRLYREKLFF. The CDR3 DNA sequence: TGTGCCTCCAGCAGGCTCTATCGTGAAAAACTGTTTTTT.

This clone showed up just once. The chain links TRBV4-3 to TRBJ1-4; 8 bases agree with TRBD1. V was clipped by 2 bases and J by 4 bases; unmatched bases: 3. The CDR3 runs 15 residues. From germline, CDR1 is LGHNA and CDR2 YSLEER. The CDR3 region is CASSQQGALNEKLFF. CDR3 nucleotides: TGCGCCAGCAGCCAACAGGGGGCACTTAATGAAAAACTGTTTTTT.

The genes are TRBV6-5 and TRBJ2-1; a weak D match, TRBD2 (6 bases). From germline, CDR1 is MNHEY and CDR2 SVGAGI. CDR3 length: 14 amino acids. Trimming removed 7 bases at V and 12 bases at J, with 22 bases between. The CDR3 is CASTTSGSLQGQFF. DNA of the CDR3: TGTGCCAGCACAACCAGCGGGTCCCTTCAGGGGCAGTTCTTC.

The V call is TRBV5-5, the J call TRBJ1-5; D is undetermined. The V gene's germline CDR1 is SGHKS and CDR2 YYEKEE (reference sequence). There are 15 residues in the CDR3. V was cut by 4 bases and J by 3 bases, with 14 bases left in between. The CDR3 here is CASSPLADYNQPQHF. CDR3 DNA: TGTGCCAGCAGCCCCCTGGCGGATTACAATCAGCCCCAGCATTTT.

V gene TRBV7-9 combines with J gene TRBJ2-7; 8 nucleotides line up with TRBD2. Germline lookup yields CDR1 SEHNR and CDR2 FQNEAQ (reference sequence). Unmatched junction bases numbered 12, after V lost 1 base and J lost 1 base. The CDR3 is 18 amino acids. The CDR3 DNA follows: TGTGCCAGCAGCTTAGTTCCGGGGGGGGCTAGCGCTTCCTACGAGCAGTACTTC. It codes for CASSLVPGGASASYEQYF.

This chain links TRBV9 with TRBJ2-3; tentative D call: TRBD2 (5 bases). Between the trimmed V and J ends, which lost 3 bases and 6 bases, there was a span of 8 bases. This CDR3 has 12 residues. Germline values: CDR1 SGDLS, CDR2 YYNGEE. The CDR3 loop is CASSATRDTQYF. The CDR3 coding sequence is TGTGCCAGCAGCGCCACTAGGGATACGCAGTATTTT.

This clone came up a few times. The rearrangement joins TRBV9 to TRBJ2-2, with D possibly TRBD2 on 6 matching bases. Germline CDR1 and CDR2: SGDLS and YYNGEE. The CDR3 has 15 residues. V was trimmed by 0 bases and J by 6 bases, leaving 12 bases between them. CDR3 sequence: CASSVAPGVAGELFF. The CDR3 nucleotides are TGTGCCAGCAGCGTAGCCCCGGGAGTGGCCGGGGAGCTGTTTTTT.

The chain carries TRBV7-9 and TRBJ2-2, with D perhaps matching TRBD1 (6 bases). This CDR3 comprises 14 residues. V lost 5 bases, J lost 1 base, and 8 bases lay in between. From germline, CDR1 is SEHNR and CDR2 FQNEAQ (reference sequence). CDR3 coding DNA: TGTGCCAGCAGCCCCAGGGGGAACACCGGGGAGCTGTTTTTT. It yields the protein CASSPRGNTGELFF.

This chain uses TRBV29-1 with TRBJ2-1; 7 bases are a match to TRBD2. This CDR3 has 13 amino acids. The V and J ends lost 6 bases and 7 bases, in that order; junction bases with no gene match: 9. The V gene's germline CDR1 is SQVTM and CDR2 ANQGSEA. The CDR3 region is CSVASLAANEQFF. CDR3 DNA: TGCAGCGTCGCATCTCTAGCGGCGAATGAGCAGTTCTTC.

The chain is built from TRBV6-1 and TRBJ2-3, with D unresolved. The CDR3 covers 13 residues. V lost 9 bases to trimming and J lost 2 bases, with 12 bases between them. CDR1 and CDR2 from the germline V gene are MNHNS and SASEGT. In nucleotides, the CDR3 is TGTGCCAGTACTATAACTCCCACAGATACGCAGTATTTT. Protein sequence: CASTITPTDTQYF.

The chain has TRBV27 and TRBJ1-3; D remains unclear. The CDR3 spans 13 residues. V shed 5 bases and J shed 5 bases, with 10 bases lying between them. Germline values: CDR1 MNHEY, CDR2 SMNVEV (reference sequence). This CDR3 is CASSHDGRNTIYF. The CDR3 DNA sequence: TGTGCCAGCAGTCACGACGGGAGAAACACCATATATTTT.

This chain uses TRBV14 with TRBJ2-3; 7 positions match TRBD2. The length of the CDR3 is 15 residues. After removal of 1 base from V and 6 bases from J, the junction contained 7 bases not matched to a gene. The germline V gene encodes CDR1 SGHDN and CDR2 FVKESK. CDR3 residues: CASSQGRDYRDTQYF. CDR3 nucleotides: TGTGCCAGCAGCCAAGGACGGGACTACCGCGATACGCAGTATTTT.

The rearrangement uses TRBV30 and TRBJ1-1, with D perhaps TRBD1 (6 bases). The CDR3 is 13 amino acids. Per germline, CDR1 GTSNPN and CDR2 SVGIG (reference sequence). V was cut by 2 bases and J by 2 bases, with 9 bases left in between. CDR3 protein: CAWSRTANTEAFF. As DNA, the CDR3 is TGTGCCTGGAGTCGGACAGCTAACACTGAAGCTTTCTTT.

V is TRBV7-2 and J is TRBJ2-7; 7 nucleotides match TRBD1. CDR1 is SGHTA, CDR2 FQGNSA, per germline. The CDR3 is made up of 16 amino acids. J was trimmed by 2 bases and V by 2 bases; bases with no gene match: 9. DNA for the CDR3: TGTGCCAGCAGCTTATTTGTCGCCCAGGGGGCCTACGAGCAGTACTTC. Protein: CASSLFVAQGAYEQYF.

The chain is built from TRBV11-2 and TRBJ1-1; 9 positions agree with TRBD1. The CDR3 runs 13 residues. CDR1 and CDR2 from the germline V gene are SGHAT and FQNNGV. Unmatched junction bases numbered 4, after V lost 5 bases and J lost 6 bases. The CDR3 DNA sequence: TGTGCCAGCAGCCCCCGACAGGGGGCTGAAGCTTTCTTT. This sequence encodes CASSPRQGAEAFF.